The entry that follows covers one T cell receptor beta chain sequence. Its antigen remains unknown. Repertoires were generated with immunoSEQ multiplex PCR, while TCRdb's copy carries only in-frame clones and drops some. The sample lists 70,000 to 100,000 clones; 80% to 90% were seen once. The record originates from a study of radiation and T cells in renal cell carcinoma. Study findings and constraints: Baseline intratumoral clonotype presence is unknown without pretreatment biopsies.

Indicated time point: blood 2 weeks post-SBRT. Treatment in this sample: 15 Gy SBRT to primary tumor, nephrectomy 4 weeks later. Clear cell pathology was present in this patient's renal cell carcinoma. This TCR came from a woman aged 50 to 60 with renal cell carcinoma. Sequencing was performed on blood, taken from a patient whose treatment included radiotherapy and nephrectomy.

CDR3 sequence reads: CASRGTSGGCTSVYNEQFF. The CDR3 bases are TGCGCCAGCAGAGGGACTAGCGGGGGGTGTACATCCGTTTACAATGAGCAGTTCTTC. The J gene is TRBJ2-1, the V gene TRBV10-1; 15 bases fit TRBD2. The CDR3 is made up of 19 amino acids. Germline V CDR1 and CDR2: WNHNN, SYGVQD (reference sequence). V lost 6 bases to trimming and J lost 4 bases; unmatched junction nucleotides: 13.